This is a list of T cell receptor beta chains from one sample in a study of T-cell memory formation after mild COVID-19. TCRdb redid the calling of the 5' RACE reads with MiXCR, one entry per CDR3 protein. The data show around 200,000 distinct CDR3 sequences, 18% seen once. Specimen: PBMCs or a T cell subset sorted from them (not recorded which). All receptors come from a man between 18 and 29 years old who had mild COVID-19 (a few samples of this study predate the infection). Cell type and time point are not known. Both conserved end residues are part of each CDR3. A D gene is named only where the DNA matches it firmly. The listing skips clone size in some rows; elsewhere it reads once, few, many or a size class.

clone size,J gene,D gene,V gene,CDR3 length,CDR3 DNA,CDR3 protein
.,TRBJ1-2,TRBD1,TRBV7-2,14,TGTGCCAGCAGCCTAGCGGACAGGTCTAGAGGCTACACCTTC,CASSLADRSRGYTF
few,TRBJ1-1,.,TRBV7-3,13,TGTGCCCGCCTTAGGGGGATGAACACTGAAGCTTTCTTT,CARLRGMNTEAFF
many,TRBJ1-6,.,TRBV18,15,TGTGCCAGCTCCCCCCGCACGGACTCCAATTCACCCCTCCACTTT,CASSPRTDSNSPLHF
.,TRBJ2-3,TRBD2,TRBV20-1,14,TGCAGTGCTCAGGTCCCCAGCGGGGGCAATACGCAGTATTTT,CSAQVPSGGNTQYF
.,TRBJ2-6,TRBD1,TRBV7-2,20,TGTGCCAGCAGCTTAGCAGGGACAGGGGCTGCTCTCTCTGGGGCCAACGTCCTGACTTTC,CASSLAGTGAALSGANVLTF
.,TRBJ1-1,.,TRBV6-4,10,TGTGCCAGCAGGCCTTCCCAAGCTTTCTTT,CASRPSQAFF
few,TRBJ2-3,.,TRBV7-8,15,TGTGCCAGCAGACAAAGGGTCCCTTCCCGGGATACGCAGTATTTT,CASRQRVPSRDTQYF
.,TRBJ1-2,.,TRBV6-5,13,TGTGCCAGCAGTTTCGGCAGGGTGGGTGGCTACACCTTC,CASSFGRVGGYTF
.,TRBJ2-6,.,TRBV15,13,TGTGCCACCAGGTTCGGAGGGGCCAACGTCCTGACTTTC,CATRFGGANVLTF
few,TRBJ1-1,.,TRBV5-4,15,TGTGCCAGCAGCTCTAAGTCCCAGAGAGGCACTGAAGCTTTCTTT,CASSSKSQRGTEAFF
.,TRBJ2-2,.,TRBV5-6,16,TGTGCCAGCAGCTTCTTTGTTTTGGCGAACACCGGGGAGCTGTTTTTT,CASSFFVLANTGELFF
.,TRBJ2-1,TRBD2,TRBV18,18,TGTGCCAGCTCACCACGTCCCGGGACTAGCGGGGGGGCCCGGGAGCAGTTCTTC,CASSPRPGTSGGAREQFF
once,TRBJ1-5,TRBD1,TRBV5-6,14,TGTGCCAGCAGACAGGGGTTGGGCAATCAGCCCCAGCATTTT,CASRQGLGNQPQHF
few,TRBJ1-1,.,TRBV2,13,TGTGCCAGCAGTGAATGGGAGGGGGCTGAAGCTTTCTTT,CASSEWEGAEAFF
many,TRBJ2-3,.,TRBV7-2,14,TGTGCCAGCAGCTACAAGGGTTTTGCAGATACGCAGTATTTT,CASSYKGFADTQYF
few,TRBJ2-7,.,TRBV6-5,13,TGTGCCAGCAGTTTCCGTCAGGGCCACGAGCAGTACTTC,CASSFRQGHEQYF
.,TRBJ2-1,.,TRBV24-1,11,TGTGCCACCAGTGATTTGGGGTGGCAGTTCTTC,CATSDLGWQFF
many,TRBJ2-3,.,TRBV4-2,15,TGTGCCAGCAGCCAAGATTGGGGGGCGACAGATACGCAGTATTTT,CASSQDWGATDTQYF
few,TRBJ1-2,.,TRBV5-1,16,TGCGCCAGCAGCTCGGGAAAGGGGTACCTCGACTATGGCTACACCTTC,CASSSGKGYLDYGYTF
many,TRBJ2-3,.,TRBV29-1,14,TGCAGCGTTATTACCCGACCGCTCACAGATACGCAGTATTTT,CSVITRPLTDTQYF
few,TRBJ1-4,.,TRBV9,15,TGTGCCAGCAGCGTAGGGGGACGAGGGGATGAAAAACTGTTTTTT,CASSVGGRGDEKLFF
many,TRBJ2-2,.,TRBV7-3,14,TGTGCCAGCAGCTTAGACAGAAACACCGGGGAGCTGTTTTTT,CASSLDRNTGELFF
.,TRBJ1-5,.,TRBV28,15,TGTGCCAGCTCCGGGGGGGGGTATCGCAATCAGCCCCAGCATTTT,CASSGGGYRNQPQHF
few,TRBJ2-5,TRBD2,TRBV5-1,15,TGCGCCAGCAGCTCAATCCTAGCGGGGCAAGAGACCCAGTACTTC,CASSSILAGQETQYF
.,TRBJ1-1,.,TRBV7-3,14,TGTGCCAGCAGCTTATGGGCAGGGCGGTCTGAAGCTTTCTTT,CASSLWAGRSEAFF
few,TRBJ2-5,.,TRBV25-1,15,TGTGCCAGCAGTGAAATGGGGGGGCCCCCAGAGACCCAGTACTTC,CASSEMGGPPETQYF
few,TRBJ2-3,TRBD2,TRBV4-3,14,TGCGCCAGCAGCCGGGGGGGTGTTAGGGATACGCAGTATTTT,CASSRGGVRDTQYF
few,TRBJ2-4,.,TRBV12-3/TRBV12-4,16,TGTGCCAGCAGTTTATCCACAGGGTTAGCCAAAAACATTCAGTGCTTC,CASSLSTGLAKNIQCF
few,TRBJ2-1,.,TRBV12-3/TRBV12-4,16,TGTGCCAGCACCACAGGCGGTGGATGGCGATGGAATGAGCAGTTCTTC,CASTTGGGWRWNEQFF
.,TRBJ1-2,TRBD1,TRBV6-5,15,TGTGCCAGCACCCCTCTCCGGGACAGATCCTATGGCTACACCTTC,CASTPLRDRSYGYTF
few,TRBJ2-3,.,TRBV5-1,14,TGCGCCAGCAGCTCCCCCGGGGGAAGGAATACGCAGTATTTT,CASSSPGGRNTQYF
few,TRBJ2-3,TRBD1,TRBV5-1,14,TGCGCCAGCTACCGGGACAGGGGGACAGATACGCAGTATTTT,CASYRDRGTDTQYF
.,TRBJ1-1,.,TRBV3-1,12,TGTGCCAGCAGCCGGGACCACACTGAAGCTTTCTTT,CASSRDHTEAFF
.,TRBJ1-5,.,TRBV7-2,18,TGTGCCAGCAGCTTACGGGGCGGGGTCAGGGGAGGACCTCAGCCCCAGCATTTT,CASSLRGGVRGGPQPQHF
many,TRBJ1-6,.,TRBV4-3,17,TGCGCCAGCAGCCCGTCAGAGAGCGCTTGGACCAATTCACCCCTCCACTTT,CASSPSESAWTNSPLHF
.,TRBJ2-5,.,TRBV3-1,15,TGTGCCAGCAGTCCCTACCTGGGTGGGCAAGAGACCCAGTACTTC,CASSPYLGGQETQYF
few,TRBJ2-2,.,TRBV4-3,14,TGCGCCAGCAGCCAAGATTCCAGGACGTTGGAGCTGTTTTTT,CASSQDSRTLELFF
.,TRBJ1-2,.,TRBV20-1,14,TGCAGTGCTAGTCGGGAAGGGCTTAGCTATGGCTACACCTTC,CSASREGLSYGYTF
.,TRBJ1-5,TRBD1,TRBV7-9,18,TGTGCCAGCAGCTCACCGAGTGGTGGGACAGGACCAAATCAGCCCCAGCATTTT,CASSSPSGGTGPNQPQHF
many,TRBJ1-6,.,TRBV20-1,17,TGCAGTGCTAGAGATCCAAGACACAGGACCTATAATTCACCCCTCCACTTT,CSARDPRHRTYNSPLHF
.,TRBJ2-7,TRBD1,TRBV7-9,14,TGTGCCAGCAGCGCCGCAGGGGGAACCTACGAGCAGTACTTC,CASSAAGGTYEQYF
.,TRBJ1-1,TRBD1,TRBV6-2/TRBV6-3,14,TGTGCCAGCAGACCGACAGGGGAGCACACTGAAGCTTTCTTT,CASRPTGEHTEAFF
.,TRBJ2-3,TRBD2,TRBV6-1,15,TGTGCCAGCAGTGAAACGGGGGGACCCCCAGATACGCAGTATTTT,CASSETGGPPDTQYF
.,TRBJ1-2,.,TRBV5-1,15,TGCGCCAGCAGCCTCAACAGCCCGGCGGCCCGAGGCTACACCTTC,CASSLNSPAARGYTF
few,TRBJ2-5,.,TRBV15,12,TGTGCCACCAGCAGAGATGCGGAGACCCAGTACTTC,CATSRDAETQYF